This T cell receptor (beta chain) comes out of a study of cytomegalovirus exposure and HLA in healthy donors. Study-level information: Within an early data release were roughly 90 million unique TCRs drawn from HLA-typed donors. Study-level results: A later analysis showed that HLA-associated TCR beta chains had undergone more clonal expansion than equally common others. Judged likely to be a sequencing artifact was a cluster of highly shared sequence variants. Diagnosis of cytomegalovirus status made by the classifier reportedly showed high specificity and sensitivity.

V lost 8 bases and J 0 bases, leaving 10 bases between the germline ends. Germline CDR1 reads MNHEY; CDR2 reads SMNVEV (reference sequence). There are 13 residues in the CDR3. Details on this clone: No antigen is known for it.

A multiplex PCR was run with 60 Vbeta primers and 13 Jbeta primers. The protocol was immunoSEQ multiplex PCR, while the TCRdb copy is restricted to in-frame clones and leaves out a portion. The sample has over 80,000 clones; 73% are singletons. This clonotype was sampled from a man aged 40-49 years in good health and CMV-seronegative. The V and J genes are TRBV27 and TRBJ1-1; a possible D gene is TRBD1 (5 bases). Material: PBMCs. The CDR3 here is CASGGNMNTEAFF. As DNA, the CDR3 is TGTGCCAGCGGGGGGAATATGAACACTGAAGCTTTCTTT.